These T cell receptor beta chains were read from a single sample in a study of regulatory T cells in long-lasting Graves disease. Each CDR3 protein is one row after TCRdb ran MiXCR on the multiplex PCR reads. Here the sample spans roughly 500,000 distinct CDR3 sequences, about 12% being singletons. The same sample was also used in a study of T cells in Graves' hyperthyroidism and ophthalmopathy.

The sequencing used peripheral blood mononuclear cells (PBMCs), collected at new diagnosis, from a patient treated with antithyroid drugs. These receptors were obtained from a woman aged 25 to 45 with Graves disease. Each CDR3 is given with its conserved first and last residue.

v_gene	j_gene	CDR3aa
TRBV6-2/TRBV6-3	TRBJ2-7	CASSYRGQRSNYEQYF
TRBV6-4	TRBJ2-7	CASSEGWVASYEQYF
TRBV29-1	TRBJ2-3	CSVAVGQGETDTQYF
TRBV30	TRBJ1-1	CAWSVWLSWEAEYNTEAFF
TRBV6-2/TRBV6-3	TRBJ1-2	CASTEGLTNYGYTF
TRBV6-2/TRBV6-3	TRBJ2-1	CASMAIGGGRLYNEQFF
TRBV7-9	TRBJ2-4	CASSAYTGTDGGNIQYF
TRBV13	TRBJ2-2	CASSLGGFTGELFF
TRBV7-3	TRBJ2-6	CASSLDGQASRGANVLTF
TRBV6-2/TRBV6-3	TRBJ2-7	CASSYGLAGGDRAEQYF
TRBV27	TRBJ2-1	CASNKREGRYNEQFF
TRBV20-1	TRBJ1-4	CSASPLREKLFF
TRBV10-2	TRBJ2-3	CASGLAGASDTQYF
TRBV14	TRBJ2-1	CASSQEKKWLAGENEQFF
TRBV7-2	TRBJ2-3	CASSSGQTDTQYF
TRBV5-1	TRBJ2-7	CASSLEGDWGEQYF
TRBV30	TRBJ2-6	CAWSTGRAGANVLTF
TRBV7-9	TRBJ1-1	CASSLQGRNTEAFF
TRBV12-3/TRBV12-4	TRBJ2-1	CASTHQAYNYNEQFF
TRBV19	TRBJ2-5	CASEGQGKTQYF
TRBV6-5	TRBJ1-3	CASSYDGTSYF
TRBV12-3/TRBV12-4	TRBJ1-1	CASSPRQAGNTEAFF
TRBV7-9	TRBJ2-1	CASSPSSGQNSYNEQFF
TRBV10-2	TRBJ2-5	CASSEYKFQETQYF
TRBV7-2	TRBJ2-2	CASSLWGRVGGDTGELFF
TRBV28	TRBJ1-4	CASSPGLVATNEKLFF
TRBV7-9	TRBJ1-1	CASSLTDLNTEAFF
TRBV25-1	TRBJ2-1	CASSESGGFVDEQFF